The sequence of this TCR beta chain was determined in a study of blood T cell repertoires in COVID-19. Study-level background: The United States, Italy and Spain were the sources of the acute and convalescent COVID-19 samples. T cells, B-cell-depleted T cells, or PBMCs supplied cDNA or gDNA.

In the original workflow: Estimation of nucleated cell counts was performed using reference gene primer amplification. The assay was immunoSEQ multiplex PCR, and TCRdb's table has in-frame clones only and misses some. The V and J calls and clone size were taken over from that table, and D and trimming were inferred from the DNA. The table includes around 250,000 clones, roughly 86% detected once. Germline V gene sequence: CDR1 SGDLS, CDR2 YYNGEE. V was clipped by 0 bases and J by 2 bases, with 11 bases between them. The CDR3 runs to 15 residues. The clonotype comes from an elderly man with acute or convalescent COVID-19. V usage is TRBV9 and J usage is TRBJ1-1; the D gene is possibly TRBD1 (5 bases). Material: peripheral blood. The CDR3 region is CASSVETGRNTEAFF. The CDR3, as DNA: TGTGCCAGCAGCGTAGAAACAGGTCGCAACACTGAAGCTTTCTTT.